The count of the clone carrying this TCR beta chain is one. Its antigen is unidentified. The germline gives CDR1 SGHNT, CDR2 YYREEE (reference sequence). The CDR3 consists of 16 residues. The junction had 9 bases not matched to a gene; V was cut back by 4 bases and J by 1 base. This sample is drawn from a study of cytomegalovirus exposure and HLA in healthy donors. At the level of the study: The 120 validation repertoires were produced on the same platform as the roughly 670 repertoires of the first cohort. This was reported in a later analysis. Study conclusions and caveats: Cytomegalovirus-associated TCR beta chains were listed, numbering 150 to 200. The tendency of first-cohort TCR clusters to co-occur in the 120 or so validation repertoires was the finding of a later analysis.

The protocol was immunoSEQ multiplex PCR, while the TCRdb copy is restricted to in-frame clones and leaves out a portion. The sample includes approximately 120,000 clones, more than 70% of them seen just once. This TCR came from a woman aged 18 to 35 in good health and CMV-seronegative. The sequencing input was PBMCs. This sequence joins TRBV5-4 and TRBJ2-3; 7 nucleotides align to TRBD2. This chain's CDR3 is CASSPSTGGRTDTQYF. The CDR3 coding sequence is TGTGCCAGCAGCCCCTCGACGGGGGGACGCACAGATACGCAGTATTTT.